These 27 T cell receptor beta chains were all obtained from the same sample, sequenced in a study of blood T cell repertoires in COVID-19. The data were produced by immunoSEQ multiplex PCR, yet TCRdb's version contains in-frame clones alone and is incomplete. The sample lists roughly 160,000 clones, roughly 87% occurring once. The sample comprised PBMCs or T cells enriched from blood (not recorded which). The source is a woman aged 50 to 60 who had recovered from COVID-19.

In the case of this clone: Other DNA sequences from this sample encode an identical CDR3 as well. The CDR3 sequence: CASSSTGGVSTDTQYF. The CDR3 DNA is TGCGCCAGCAGCTCCACCGGGGGAGTGTCTACAGATACGCAGTATTTT. The chain combines TRBV5-1 with TRBJ2-3, with D perhaps matching TRBD2 (6 bases). V lost 3 bases to trimming and J lost 3 bases, with 17 bases between them. The length of the CDR3 is 16 residues. CDR1 SGHRS and CDR2 YFSETQ come from the germline V gene.

The chain carries TRBV30 and TRBJ1-1; TRBD1 is a possible D gene (6 bases). Trimming shortened V by 0 bases and J by 5 bases, and 13 bases separated the two germline ends. The germline CDR1 and CDR2 sequences are GTSNPN and SVGIG (reference sequence). The CDR3 covers 14 residues. The CDR3 nucleotides are TGTGCCTGGAGTGTGAGGGGGGGGCGTACTGAAGCTTTCTTT. It is translated as CAWSVRGGRTEAFF.

The V call is TRBV3-1 (or the pseudogene TRBV3-2), the J call TRBJ2-7, with 13 bases matching TRBD2. CDR1 and CDR2 (germline): LGHDT, YNNKEL (reference sequence). Unmatched junction bases numbered 1, after V lost 0 bases and J lost 5 bases. The CDR3 has 15 amino acids. CDR3: CASSQETSGRHEQYF. The CDR3 region has the DNA TGTGCCAGCAGCCAAGAGACTAGCGGGAGGCACGAGCAGTACTTC.

The rearrangement uses TRBV12-5 and TRBJ1-3; D perhaps matches TRBD1 (6 bases). V gave up 7 bases and J gave up 4 bases, with 20 bases separating them. Germline CDR1 is LGHNT and CDR2 is FRNRAP. The CDR3 length is 16 residues. The CDR3 DNA is TGTGCTAGTGTCCTACTCGGGGGGGCGGTCGGAAACACCATATATTTT. Amino acids: CASVLLGGAVGNTIYF. The full variable domain, in which reference TRBV12-5 and TRBJ1-3 provide the parts outside the CDR3, is DARVTQTPRHKVTEMGQEVTMRCQPILGHNTVFWYRQTMMQGLELLAYFRNRAPLDDSGMPKDRFSAEMPDATLATLKIQPSEPRDSAVYFCASVLLGGAVGNTIYFGEGSWLTVV.

This clone has a single count. The DNA of the CDR3 is TGCGCCAGCAGCCAAGAAAGAACAGGGGCCCCCTATGGCTACACCTTC. Protein sequence: CASSQERTGAPYGYTF. This rearrangement joins TRBV4-1 to TRBJ1-2; 7 bases match TRBD1. This CDR3 has 16 amino acids. Germline values: CDR1 MGHRA, CDR2 YSYEKL. V shed 0 bases and J 4 bases; nucleotides not matched to a gene: 8.

The CDR3 is CASAAAASYEQYF. CDR3 bases: TGTGCCAGCGCTGCGGCCGCCTCCTACGAGCAGTACTTC. This chain joins TRBV7-2 and TRBJ2-7; D ambiguous. V was trimmed by 8 bases and J by 0 bases, leaving 11 bases between them. Germline CDR1 SGHTA, CDR2 FQGNSA. The CDR3 is 13 residues long.

The chain employs TRBV19 and TRBJ1-1, with D unclear. CDR1 LNHDA and CDR2 SQIVND come from the germline V gene (reference sequence). The ends were cut back, 1 base at V and 6 bases at J, with 15 bases in the middle. This CDR3 is 15 amino acids long. The CDR3 here is CASSIGPQRSAEAFF. CDR3 bases: TGTGCCAGTAGTATAGGCCCTCAACGAAGCGCTGAAGCTTTCTTT.

The genes are TRBV18 and TRBJ1-1, with a tentative D call TRBD1 (6 bases). CDR1 and CDR2 from the germline V gene are KGHSH and LQKENI. There are 15 residues in the CDR3. With 0 bases removed from V and 0 bases from J, the gap between germline ends came to 8 bases. This CDR3 is CASSPPRTVNTEAFF. CDR3 in DNA: TGTGCCAGCTCACCACCGAGGACAGTGAACACTGAAGCTTTCTTT.

The CDR3, as DNA: TGTGCCACCCAGAGAAAGACAGGGGACTACGAGCAGTACTTC. This codes for CATQRKTGDYEQYF. This chain joins TRBV5-4 and TRBJ2-7, with TRBD1 matching 8 bases. Germline V gene data show CDR1 as SGHNT and CDR2 as YYREEE (reference sequence). The CDR3 runs 14 residues. V trimming: 9 bases; J trimming: 3 bases; junction bases outside the gene matches: 11.

This clone was seen only a few times. The V and J genes are TRBV28 and TRBJ2-3; D might be TRBD1 (6 bases). Per the germline V gene, CDR1 is MDHEN and CDR2 is SYDVKM. The CDR3 is made up of 15 amino acids. Trimming left V 5 bases short and J 0 bases short, with 12 bases between. CDR3: CASSPPGASTDTQYF. Here the CDR3 DNA reads TGTGCCAGCAGTCCCCCAGGGGCAAGCACAGATACGCAGTATTTT.

The chain employs TRBV6-6 and TRBJ2-2; 8 bases agree with TRBD2. CDR1 is MNHNY and CDR2 is SVGAGI in the germline V gene (reference sequence). CDR3 length: 14 residues. Losses at the gene ends were 6 bases for V and 6 bases for J; bases not matched to a gene: 6. The CDR3 loop is CASSARGGPGELFF. DNA of the CDR3: TGTGCCAGCAGCGCACGGGGGGGCCCCGGGGAGCTGTTTTTT.

The chain recombines TRBV5-1 with TRBJ1-1; no reliable D call. Looked up from germline, CDR1 is SGHRS and CDR2 is YFSETQ. The CDR3 loop spans 15 amino acids. Trimming pared 0 bases from V and 1 base from J, leaving 10 bases between. For the CDR3, the DNA is TGCGCCAGCAGCTTGGCCCCAGGCTCGAACACTGAAGCTTTCTTT. Its translation is CASSLAPGSNTEAFF.

The chain uses TRBV28 and TRBJ2-6; 7 bases are a match to TRBD1. This CDR3 region has 18 residues. Germline trimming cut 6 bases from V and 0 bases from J; bases unmatched to any gene: 11. Germline V lookup: CDR1 MDHEN, CDR2 SYDVKM. CDR3 nucleotide sequence: TGTGCCAGCAGAACGACAGGGTTGTTAACCTCTGGGGCCAACGTCCTGACTTTC. Amino acid sequence: CASRTTGLLTSGANVLTF.

V is TRBV7-6 and J is TRBJ2-7, with a weak D call TRBD2 (5 bases). V gave up 2 bases and J gave up 2 bases, with 7 bases separating them. Germline V gene sequence: CDR1 SGHVS, CDR2 FNYEAQ. The CDR3 length is 13 residues. The CDR3 reads CASSLLATYEQYF. The DNA for the CDR3 is TGTGCCAGCAGCTTACTAGCTACCTACGAGCAGTACTTC.

The V gene is TRBV18, the J gene TRBJ1-3; no clear D. CDR1 and CDR2 from the germline V gene are KGHSH and LQKENI. The length of the CDR3 is 15 residues. V shed 2 bases and J shed 0 bases, with 8 bases lying between them. This CDR3 reads CASSPSGNSGNTIYF. The CDR3 DNA follows: TGTGCCAGCTCACCATCGGGAAACTCTGGAAACACCATATATTTT.

The V and J genes are TRBV4-1 and TRBJ2-1, with TRBD2 identical over 10 bases. The germline V gene encodes CDR1 MGHRA and CDR2 YSYEKL. V lost 4 bases and J lost 4; bases outside the gene matches: 10. The length of the CDR3 is 17 residues. The CDR3 sequence is CASSLTHTSGAYNEQFF. In DNA form, the CDR3 reads TGCGCCAGCAGCCTAACCCACACTAGCGGGGCATACAATGAGCAGTTCTTC.

J is TRBJ2-1 and V is TRBV27; the D gene is possibly TRBD2 (7 bases). Germline CDR1 and CDR2: MNHEY and SMNVEV (reference sequence). V dropped 3 bases and J dropped 5 bases, with 14 bases sitting between them. The CDR3 is made up of 15 amino acids. The chain's CDR3 is CASSFFGGRNNEQFF. CDR3 nucleotides: TGTGCCAGCAGTTTTTTCGGGGGGCGAAACAATGAGCAGTTCTTC.

The chain recombines TRBV28 with TRBJ1-2; possible D gene TRBD1, 5 bases. The germline V gene has CDR1 MDHEN and CDR2 SYDVKM. The CDR3 length is 12 residues. V was shortened by 4 bases and J by 6 bases, with 9 bases between the two germline ends. Written as DNA, the CDR3 is TGTGCCAGCAGTTCCCGGGGGGATGGCTACACCTTC. It encodes CASSSRGDGYTF.

The CDR3 loop is CASSFLAGAGEQYF. DNA of the CDR3: TGTGCCAGCAGTTTCCTAGCGGGAGCGGGTGAGCAGTACTTC. The V and J genes are TRBV6-2 or TRBV6-3 and TRBJ2-7, with TRBD2 identical over 10 bases. CDR1 is MNHEY, CDR2 SVGEGT, per germline. This CDR3 has 14 residues. J gave up 7 bases and V 4 bases, and 7 bases lay outside the gene matches.

The CDR3 DNA follows: TGTGCCAGCAGGCAGGGGGCGGGACAGCCCCAGCATTTT. Its protein product is CASRQGAGQPQHF. The chain links TRBV6-5 to TRBJ1-5; TRBD1 matches at 8 bases. The CDR3 is 13 residues long. Germline CDR1 and CDR2: MNHEY and SVGAGI. V gave up 6 bases and J gave up 7 bases; unmatched junction bases: 5.

The chain couples TRBV5-1 to TRBJ1-4; 7 bases are a match to TRBD1. Germline-derived CDR1 and CDR2 are SGHRS and YFSETQ. Trimming took 0 bases from V and 5 from J; bases not matched to a gene: 1. The CDR3 covers 14 residues. The CDR3 DNA reads TGCGCCAGCAGCTTGGGGGGACAGAATGAAAAACTGTTTTTT. This gives the protein CASSLGGQNEKLFF.

The genes are TRBV12-3 or TRBV12-4 and TRBJ2-1; TRBD2 might be the D (5 bases). V was clipped by 5 bases and J by 0 bases, with 5 bases between them. The CDR3 is made up of 13 amino acids. CDR3 DNA: TGTGCCAGCAGTCGGGACTCCTACAATGAGCAGTTCTTC. Residues: CASSRDSYNEQFF.

CDR3 bases: TGTGCCAGCAGCTTAGCGCGGGTAGCGGGCGAGCAGTACTTC. Translating it yields CASSLARVAGEQYF. The rearrangement links TRBV7-2 to TRBJ2-7, with 7 positions matching TRBD2. CDR3 size: 14 residues. With V trimmed by 0 bases and J by 6 bases, 5 bases remained unmatched. Germline V gene lookup returns CDR1 SGHTA and CDR2 FQGNSA.

The chain combines TRBV9 with TRBJ2-3; 9 bases match TRBD1. The ends lost 0 bases at V and 4 bases at J; junction bases unmatched: 3. This CDR3 is built from 15 residues. From germline, CDR1 is SGDLS and CDR2 YYNGEE. CDR3 loop: CASSVGDRVPDTQYF. The CDR3 DNA sequence: TGTGCCAGCAGCGTAGGGGACAGGGTTCCAGATACGCAGTATTTT.

The rearrangement joins TRBV5-1 to TRBJ2-3; 7 bases are shared with TRBD1. The germline V gene has CDR1 SGHRS and CDR2 YFSETQ. V was clipped by 4 bases and J by 8 bases; unmatched bases: 10. The CDR3 sequence is 14 residues long. This chain's CDR3 is CASSMTASGGTQYF. CDR3 bases: TGCGCCAGCAGCATGACGGCATCAGGGGGTACGCAGTATTTT.

This clone was seen once. The chain uses TRBV28 and TRBJ1-1; the match to TRBD1 covers 9 bases. Germline V gene lookup returns CDR1 MDHEN and CDR2 SYDVKM. With 4 bases clipped from V and 5 bases from J, the junction kept 5 bases outside the gene matches. The CDR3 covers 14 residues. The CDR3 sequence: CASSSQQGATEAFF. The CDR3 bases are TGTGCCAGCAGTTCTCAACAGGGGGCAACTGAAGCTTTCTTT.

This clone came up once. The chain uses TRBV6-2 or TRBV6-3 and TRBJ2-1; D is unresolved. Looked up from germline, CDR1 is MNHEY and CDR2 is SVGEGT. Trimming took off 6 bases at V and 5 bases at J, with 8 bases between the two ends. The CDR3 loop spans 12 amino acids. CDR3 in DNA: TGTGCCAGCAGCCCTGTCGACAATGAGCAGTTCTTC. This codes for CASSPVDNEQFF.